Listed below are T cell receptor beta chains from one sample, sequenced in a study of blood T cell repertoires in COVID-19. Repertoires were generated with immunoSEQ multiplex PCR, while TCRdb's copy carries only in-frame clones and drops some. The sample has around 260,000 clones, approximately 83% seen once. Source material: PBMCs or T cells enriched from blood (not recorded which). Every receptor here comes from a woman aged 30 to 39 who had recovered from COVID-19. Each CDR3 is given with its conserved first and last residue. The order of the fields is V gene, J gene, D gene, clone size, CDR3 DNA, CDR3 protein. A D gene is named only where the DNA matches it firmly. Size is omitted from some rows. Given values are once, few, many or a class for expanded clones.

v_gene: TRBV19; j_gene: TRBJ1-1; d_gene: .; abundance: .; CDR3nt: TGTGCCAGTAGTACCGGGGGGGGGAACACTGAAGCTTTCTTT; CDR3aa: CASSTGGGNTEAFF
v_gene: TRBV4-2; j_gene: TRBJ2-1; d_gene: TRBD2; abundance: .; CDR3nt: TGTGCCAGCAGCCAAGACGGAGCGGCTAGCGGGAAAGTTGAGCAGTTCTTC; CDR3aa: CASSQDGAASGKVEQFF
v_gene: TRBV5-1; j_gene: TRBJ2-1; d_gene: TRBD2; abundance: .; CDR3nt: TGCGCCAGCAGCGGACTAGCGGGGGGGTCCTACAATGAGCAGTTCTTC; CDR3aa: CASSGLAGGSYNEQFF
v_gene: TRBV7-9; j_gene: TRBJ2-1; d_gene: .; abundance: .; CDR3nt: TGTGCCTATATAAACTACCATGGGGCCAATGAGCAGTTCTTC; CDR3aa: CAYINYHGANEQFF
v_gene: TRBV13; j_gene: TRBJ2-1; d_gene: TRBD2; abundance: .; CDR3nt: TGTGCCAGCAGCTTAAGGACTAGCGGGAGGAATGAGCAGTTCTTC; CDR3aa: CASSLRTSGRNEQFF
v_gene: TRBV2; j_gene: TRBJ1-1; d_gene: .; abundance: .; CDR3nt: TGTGCCAGCAGTGAAAACGGGATTAGTGCTGAAGCTTTCTTT; CDR3aa: CASSENGISAEAFF
v_gene: TRBV6-5; j_gene: TRBJ1-4; d_gene: .; abundance: few; CDR3nt: TGTGCCAGCAGTCACAGGGAAAGCGTTCTGGAACGGCTGTTTTTT; CDR3aa: CASSHRESVLERLFF
v_gene: TRBV9; j_gene: TRBJ1-2; d_gene: TRBD1; abundance: .; CDR3nt: TGTGCCAGCAGCGTAGCAGTCAGGGGGCCCTATGGCTACACCTTC; CDR3aa: CASSVAVRGPYGYTF
v_gene: TRBV27; j_gene: TRBJ1-1; d_gene: .; abundance: .; CDR3nt: TGTGCCAGCAGTTTCGTCCTGAACACTGAAGCTTTCTTT; CDR3aa: CASSFVLNTEAFF
v_gene: TRBV28; j_gene: TRBJ1-2; d_gene: .; abundance: .; CDR3nt: TGTGCCAGCAGTTTACAGACAAACTATGGCTACACCTTC; CDR3aa: CASSLQTNYGYTF
v_gene: TRBV3-1/TRBV3-2; j_gene: TRBJ2-2; d_gene: .; abundance: .; CDR3nt: TGTGCCAGCAGCCAAGGGCCAGGGAGGACCGGGGAGCTGTTTTTT; CDR3aa: CASSQGPGRTGELFF
v_gene: TRBV12-3/TRBV12-4; j_gene: TRBJ1-1; d_gene: .; abundance: .; CDR3nt: TGTGCCAGCAGGCAGATTTACACTGAAGCTTTCTTT; CDR3aa: CASRQIYTEAFF
v_gene: TRBV2; j_gene: TRBJ1-3; d_gene: .; abundance: few; CDR3nt: TGTGCCAGCACGCTAAGAGGAAACTCTGGAAACACCATATATTTT; CDR3aa: CASTLRGNSGNTIYF
v_gene: TRBV28; j_gene: TRBJ1-1; d_gene: .; abundance: .; CDR3nt: TGTGCCAGCAGTTTCAGGGGCCCGGGGAACACTGAAGCTTTCTTT; CDR3aa: CASSFRGPGNTEAFF
v_gene: TRBV28; j_gene: TRBJ1-4; d_gene: TRBD1; abundance: .; CDR3nt: TGTGCCAGCAGCCTTCGGACAGGGACAGCCCTAAATGAAAAACTGTTTTTT; CDR3aa: CASSLRTGTALNEKLFF
v_gene: TRBV19; j_gene: TRBJ1-4; d_gene: .; abundance: .; CDR3nt: TGTGCCAGTAGTATCGCTCCCCCCCCGTCGGGGGACGAAAAACTGTTTTTT; CDR3aa: CASSIAPPPSGDEKLFF
v_gene: TRBV5-8; j_gene: TRBJ2-2; d_gene: .; abundance: .; CDR3nt: TGTGCCGGTATGGGCGACGCCGGGGAGCTGTTTTTT; CDR3aa: CAGMGDAGELFF
v_gene: TRBV11-2; j_gene: TRBJ1-1; d_gene: TRBD1; abundance: .; CDR3nt: TGTGCCAGCAGCTCACACGACAGGGGGAACACTGAAGCTTTCTTT; CDR3aa: CASSSHDRGNTEAFF
v_gene: TRBV5-8; j_gene: TRBJ1-1; d_gene: .; abundance: .; CDR3nt: TGTGCCAGCAGCTTGAGGAACAGGATGAACACTGAAGCTTTCTTT; CDR3aa: CASSLRNRMNTEAFF
v_gene: TRBV4-1; j_gene: TRBJ1-2; d_gene: .; abundance: .; CDR3nt: TGCGCCAGCAGCCAAGGCCCTGGACAAAACTATGGCTACACCTTC; CDR3aa: CASSQGPGQNYGYTF
v_gene: TRBV4-2; j_gene: TRBJ2-7; d_gene: TRBD1; abundance: .; CDR3nt: TGTGCCAGCAGCCGGGTGAACACGGGGACAGGGGACTTCTCCTACGAGCAGTACTTC; CDR3aa: CASSRVNTGTGDFSYEQYF
v_gene: TRBV27; j_gene: TRBJ2-1; d_gene: .; abundance: .; CDR3nt: TGTGCCAGCAGTCCCTACTCCTACAATGAGCAGTTCTTC; CDR3aa: CASSPYSYNEQFF
v_gene: TRBV7-2; j_gene: TRBJ2-7; d_gene: .; abundance: .; CDR3nt: TGTGCCAGCAGCTTTTTTCAGGGAAGCTCCTACGAGCAGTACTTC; CDR3aa: CASSFFQGSSYEQYF
v_gene: TRBV7-2; j_gene: TRBJ1-2; d_gene: .; abundance: once; CDR3nt: TGTGCCAGCAGCTTTGACAGGAACTATGGCTACACCTTC; CDR3aa: CASSFDRNYGYTF
v_gene: TRBV19; j_gene: TRBJ2-1; d_gene: .; abundance: .; CDR3nt: TGTGCCAGTAGTATTAACAGTGCCAATGAGCAGTTCTTC; CDR3aa: CASSINSANEQFF
v_gene: TRBV19; j_gene: TRBJ2-1; d_gene: .; abundance: .; CDR3nt: TGTGCCAGTAGTATCGGTTTGACCCAAGTAGGGGTCAATGAGCAGTTCTTC; CDR3aa: CASSIGLTQVGVNEQFF
v_gene: TRBV9; j_gene: TRBJ2-6; d_gene: .; abundance: .; CDR3nt: TGTGCCAGCAGCGCCCGCTCTGGGGCCAACGTCCTGACTTTC; CDR3aa: CASSARSGANVLTF
v_gene: TRBV6-1; j_gene: TRBJ2-1; d_gene: .; abundance: few; CDR3nt: TGTGCCAGCAGTGAAGGACAGTCGGTATGGCAGCAGTTCTTC; CDR3aa: CASSEGQSVWQQFF
v_gene: TRBV4-1; j_gene: TRBJ2-1; d_gene: TRBD2; abundance: .; CDR3nt: TGCGCCAGCAGCCAAGACTGGCTAGCGGGGGACAATGAGCAGTTCTTC; CDR3aa: CASSQDWLAGDNEQFF
v_gene: TRBV7-3; j_gene: TRBJ2-1; d_gene: .; abundance: few; CDR3nt: TGTGCCAGCAGCTTCGTCTTACTGCCCACGTCCTACAATGAGCAGTTCTTC; CDR3aa: CASSFVLLPTSYNEQFF
v_gene: TRBV28; j_gene: TRBJ2-5; d_gene: .; abundance: .; CDR3nt: TGTGCCAGCACTCCACTCGGCGCGGGGTCGGCGACCCAGTACTTC; CDR3aa: CASTPLGAGSATQYF
v_gene: TRBV28; j_gene: TRBJ1-2; d_gene: TRBD1; abundance: .; CDR3nt: TGTGCCAGCAGGCAGGGGGTGGCTAACTATGGCTACACCTTC; CDR3aa: CASRQGVANYGYTF
v_gene: TRBV4-1; j_gene: TRBJ2-2; d_gene: .; abundance: .; CDR3nt: TGCGCCAGCAGCCCCTTGGGGCCTCCCAACACCGGGGAGCTGTTTTTT; CDR3aa: CASSPLGPPNTGELFF
v_gene: TRBV27; j_gene: TRBJ1-1; d_gene: TRBD1; abundance: .; CDR3nt: TGTGCCAGCAGTTTATCGCGGACAGGGAACACTGAAGCTTTCTTT; CDR3aa: CASSLSRTGNTEAFF
v_gene: TRBV7-9; j_gene: TRBJ2-1; d_gene: TRBD2; abundance: .; CDR3nt: TGTGCCAGCAGCATTGGACTAGCCAATGAGCAGTTCTTC; CDR3aa: CASSIGLANEQFF
v_gene: TRBV12-3/TRBV12-4; j_gene: TRBJ2-5; d_gene: TRBD2; abundance: .; CDR3nt: TGTGCCAGCAGTTTTTTAAGTGGGAGGGCCGGGTACTTC; CDR3aa: CASSFLSGRAGYF
v_gene: TRBV12-3/TRBV12-4; j_gene: TRBJ1-2; d_gene: TRBD1; abundance: few; CDR3nt: TGTGCCAGCAGTAGGACAGGGGGAGGCTACACCTTC; CDR3aa: CASSRTGGGYTF
v_gene: TRBV5-4; j_gene: TRBJ2-7; d_gene: TRBD1; abundance: .; CDR3nt: TGTGCCAGCAGCAGCCGGGACAGGGGCCACGAGCAGTACTTC; CDR3aa: CASSSRDRGHEQYF
v_gene: TRBV21-1; j_gene: TRBJ1-1; d_gene: .; abundance: .; CDR3nt: TGTGCCAGCAGCAACCAGGTGAGAAGACCGTACAACACTGAAGCTTTCTTT; CDR3aa: CASSNQVRRPYNTEAFF
v_gene: TRBV5-8; j_gene: TRBJ1-5; d_gene: .; abundance: many; CDR3nt: TGTGCCAGCAGCTTGGTCGGTAGCAATCAGCCCCAGCATTTT; CDR3aa: CASSLVGSNQPQHF
v_gene: TRBV7-9; j_gene: TRBJ1-6; d_gene: .; abundance: .; CDR3nt: TGTGCCAGCAGCTTAGGTTCAGGGGATAATTCACCCCTCCACTTT; CDR3aa: CASSLGSGDNSPLHF
v_gene: TRBV10-2; j_gene: TRBJ2-3; d_gene: TRBD2; abundance: once; CDR3nt: TGCGCCAGCAGTGAGACCCTCGTAACTAGCGGGACGCCAGATACGCAGTATTTT; CDR3aa: CASSETLVTSGTPDTQYF
v_gene: TRBV18; j_gene: TRBJ2-4; d_gene: TRBD1; abundance: .; CDR3nt: TGTGCCAGCTCGGAGGACAGGGCGAACATTCAGTACTTC; CDR3aa: CASSEDRANIQYF
v_gene: TRBV20-1; j_gene: TRBJ2-7; d_gene: TRBD2; abundance: .; CDR3nt: TGCAGTGCTAGTACGGTGACTAGCGGGATCTACGAGCAGTACTTC; CDR3aa: CSASTVTSGIYEQYF
v_gene: TRBV14; j_gene: TRBJ2-5; d_gene: TRBD2; abundance: .; CDR3nt: TGTGCCAGCAGCCAAGAGGAGGGAGGGAAGACCCAGTACTTC; CDR3aa: CASSQEEGGKTQYF
v_gene: TRBV27; j_gene: TRBJ2-2; d_gene: TRBD1; abundance: .; CDR3nt: TGTGCCAGCAGTTCTTATCTCGGGACAGCGAACACCGGGGAGCTGTTTTTT; CDR3aa: CASSSYLGTANTGELFF
v_gene: TRBV29-1; j_gene: TRBJ1-1; d_gene: .; abundance: .; CDR3nt: TGCAGCGTTGAAGATCTCCAGGGTTCCCTTGAAGCTTTCTTT; CDR3aa: CSVEDLQGSLEAFF
v_gene: TRBV5-1; j_gene: TRBJ2-3; d_gene: TRBD1; abundance: once; CDR3nt: TGCGCCAGCAGCCTGGACAGGGGGCAGCCGGATACGCAGTATTTT; CDR3aa: CASSLDRGQPDTQYF
v_gene: TRBV27; j_gene: TRBJ2-1; d_gene: TRBD2; abundance: .; CDR3nt: TGTGCCAGCAGTTTCCGTCTAGCGGGGGGAGCCAACAATGAGCAGTTCTTC; CDR3aa: CASSFRLAGGANNEQFF
v_gene: TRBV12-3/TRBV12-4; j_gene: TRBJ1-1; d_gene: .; abundance: .; CDR3nt: TGTGCCAGCATCGCCAGGAGGGGTGAAGCTTTCTTT; CDR3aa: CASIARRGEAFF
v_gene: TRBV10-1; j_gene: TRBJ1-2; d_gene: .; abundance: .; CDR3nt: TGCGCCAGGCCTCCGACAGCTCCTACCCATGGCTACACCTTC; CDR3aa: CARPPTAPTHGYTF
v_gene: TRBV13; j_gene: TRBJ1-2; d_gene: .; abundance: .; CDR3nt: TGTGCCAGCAGCTTGGAACAGGGCCTAGTCCCGGGGGGCTATGGCTACACCTTC; CDR3aa: CASSLEQGLVPGGYGYTF
v_gene: TRBV5-1; j_gene: TRBJ2-3; d_gene: TRBD1; abundance: .; CDR3nt: TGCGCCAGCAGCCAAGGGACAGAAGATACGCAGTATTTT; CDR3aa: CASSQGTEDTQYF